Listed below are T cell receptor beta chains from one sample, sequenced in a study of cytomegalovirus exposure and HLA in healthy donors. Clones were sequenced by immunoSEQ multiplex PCR, and TCRdb holds only the in-frame ones, with some missing. Here the sample spans around 190,000 clones, 80% to 90% being singletons. The sequencing input was PBMCs. All receptors come from a man between 40 and 49 years old in good health and CMV-seropositive. CDR3s include the opening cysteine and the closing phenylalanine or tryptophan. The D gene is left open where the match is weak. Clone size is not always given. Where it is, it says once, few, many or a class for expanded clones.

size	V	J	D	DNA	CDR3
NA	TRBV5-1	TRBJ2-7	TRBD2	TGCGCCAGCAGCACGACTAGCAGCTACGAGCAGTACTTC	CASSTTSSYEQYF
NA	TRBV20-1	TRBJ1-1	NA	TGCAGTGCTAATATCCAGGCTGAAGCTTTCTTT	CSANIQAEAFF
NA	TRBV11-1	TRBJ1-1	TRBD1	TGTGCCAGCAGCCCACAGGGGCCCACTGAAGCTTTCTTT	CASSPQGPTEAFF
NA	TRBV9	TRBJ2-3	TRBD2	TGTGCCAGCAGCGTAGAAAGCGGGAGAATCGCAGATACGCAGTATTTT	CASSVESGRIADTQYF
NA	TRBV9	TRBJ2-7	NA	TGTGCCAGCTCACCCGGACATACCTACGAGCAGTACTTC	CASSPGHTYEQYF
NA	TRBV19	TRBJ1-2	NA	TGTGCCAGTAGTATATTCCAGGGCGGCTACACCTTC	CASSIFQGGYTF
NA	TRBV28	TRBJ1-5	NA	TGTGCCAGCACCCTAGCCGGTACGGGTAATCAGCCCCAGCATTTT	CASTLAGTGNQPQHF
few	TRBV12-5	TRBJ2-7	TRBD1	TGTGCTAGTCGGGACAGGGGGCGCGGAAGCTACGAGCAGTACTTC	CASRDRGRGSYEQYF
once	TRBV27	TRBJ2-6	NA	TGTGCCAGCAGCCTCCAGGGGACCGGGGCCAACGTCCTGACTTTC	CASSLQGTGANVLTF
NA	TRBV29-1	TRBJ2-1	TRBD2	TGCAGCGTTGAATATGGGAGGGCCGACTCCTACAATGAGCAGTTCTTC	CSVEYGRADSYNEQFF
NA	TRBV7-6	TRBJ2-7	TRBD2	TGTGCCAGCAGCTTGGCCGGGACTAGCAACGAGCAGTACTTC	CASSLAGTSNEQYF
NA	TRBV11-2	TRBJ2-7	NA	TGTGCCAGCAGCTTAGATCGGGGAACGCAGTACTTC	CASSLDRGTQYF
NA	TRBV4-1	TRBJ2-1	TRBD2	TGCGCCAGCAGCCAATCGGGACTAGCGGGAGGCAATGAGCAGTTCTTC	CASSQSGLAGGNEQFF
few	TRBV5-5	TRBJ2-5	NA	TGTGCCAGCAGCTTGGCAGGGAGGGAGACCCAGTACTTC	CASSLAGRETQYF
NA	TRBV11-1	TRBJ2-2	NA	TGTGCCAGCAGCTTTGGTGCGGGGGAGCTGTTTTTT	CASSFGAGELFF
NA	TRBV7-9	TRBJ2-1	TRBD2	TGTGCCAGCAGCTTTACCGCAGGAGCGGGACCCTACAATGAGCAGTTCTTC	CASSFTAGAGPYNEQFF
NA	TRBV27	TRBJ1-1	NA	TGTGCCAGCAGTTCCTCAGGGGTTGGGAACACTGAAGCTTTCTTT	CASSSSGVGNTEAFF
NA	TRBV27	TRBJ2-7	NA	TGTGCCAGCAGTTTCCCCGGGGGATCAGAGCAGTACTTC	CASSFPGGSEQYF
once	TRBV9	TRBJ2-2	NA	TGTGCCAGCAGCGTAGTCGCGGGGGCCGCGAACACCGGGGAGCTGTTTTTT	CASSVVAGAANTGELFF
NA	TRBV5-4	TRBJ1-3	NA	TGTGCCAGCAGCTCGCCCCAGTCTGGAAACACCATATATTTT	CASSSPQSGNTIYF
NA	TRBV5-4	TRBJ2-2	NA	TGTGCCAGCAGCTTGGGTGGGGCCATAAACACCGGGGAGCTGTTTTTT	CASSLGGAINTGELFF
NA	TRBV5-4	TRBJ2-2	NA	TGTGCCAGCAGCTTGGCCAAAGGACAGAGGGGCACCGGGGAGCTGTTTTTT	CASSLAKGQRGTGELFF
NA	TRBV19	TRBJ2-3	NA	TGTGCCAGTAGTTCTCAGACGGGTAAGACGCCAGATACGCAGTATTTT	CASSSQTGKTPDTQYF
NA	TRBV25-1	TRBJ2-4	TRBD1	TGTGCCAGCAGGGGGACAGGGAAAAACATTCAGTACTTC	CASRGTGKNIQYF
NA	TRBV6-5	TRBJ1-2	NA	TGTGCCAGCAGCCGCGGGTTTCAGTCCTATGGCTACACCTTC	CASSRGFQSYGYTF
NA	TRBV5-4	TRBJ2-3	TRBD1	TGTGCCAGCAGCTCTGGACAGGGCCGGGGCGCAGATACGCAGTATTTT	CASSSGQGRGADTQYF
NA	TRBV6-5	TRBJ1-1	TRBD1	TGTGCCAGCAGTATCGACAGGGTTGGTACTGAAGCTTTCTTT	CASSIDRVGTEAFF
once	TRBV5-1	TRBJ2-1	TRBD2	TGCGCCAGCAGCTTAACTAGCGGGTACAATGAGCAGTTCTTC	CASSLTSGYNEQFF
NA	TRBV30	TRBJ2-1	NA	TGTGCCTGGAGTTCTCCTCCCCTCAATGAGCAGTTCTTC	CAWSSPPLNEQFF
few	TRBV30	TRBJ1-5	TRBD1	TGTGCCTGGAGACCTACAGGGGGCAGGGATCAGCCCCAGCATTTT	CAWRPTGGRDQPQHF
once	TRBV11-2	TRBJ2-1	TRBD2	TGTGCCAGCAGCGTCCGGGGGACTAGCGGGATCGTCGACAATGAGCAGTTCTTC	CASSVRGTSGIVDNEQFF
NA	TRBV5-5	TRBJ2-1	TRBD2	TGTGCCAGCAGCTTTGCCAGCGGGAGGGTCGATGAGCAGTTCTTC	CASSFASGRVDEQFF
NA	TRBV18	TRBJ2-2	TRBD1	TGTGCCAGCCCTCATGGGACAGCTGGAACTACCGGGGAGCTGTTTTTT	CASPHGTAGTTGELFF
NA	TRBV18	TRBJ2-1	NA	TGTGCCAGCTCACCACGGGACTTCGAGCAGTTCTTC	CASSPRDFEQFF
NA	TRBV15	TRBJ2-6	TRBD1	TGTGCCACCAGCAGGCCTACAGGGGTTGGGGCCAACGTCCTGACTTTC	CATSRPTGVGANVLTF
NA	TRBV5-1	TRBJ1-2	TRBD1	TGCGCCAGCAGCGCCGACAGGGACGGTGGCTACACCTTC	CASSADRDGGYTF
NA	TRBV15	TRBJ2-6	TRBD1	TGTGCCACCAGCAGAGTCCAGGGGGCTGGGGCCAACGTCCTGACTTTC	CATSRVQGAGANVLTF
NA	TRBV11-2	TRBJ1-2	TRBD1	TGTGCCAGCAGCCCGGGACAGGAGAGGAACTATGGCTACACCTTC	CASSPGQERNYGYTF
NA	TRBV5-4	TRBJ2-3	TRBD1	TGTGCCAGCAGCTTCGGGACAGGCGCTGTGGTAGATACGCAGTATTTT	CASSFGTGAVVDTQYF
few	TRBV7-9	TRBJ2-3	NA	TGTGCCAGCAGCTTGCGTGCTAGCACAGATACGCAGTATTTT	CASSLRASTDTQYF
NA	TRBV27	TRBJ2-5	NA	TGTGCCAGCAGTTTGTGGGGAGAAGGAGAGACCCAGTACTTC	CASSLWGEGETQYF
NA	TRBV2	TRBJ1-1	NA	TGTGCCAGCACTATAAACTCGTACACTGAAGCTTTCTTT	CASTINSYTEAFF
NA	TRBV5-1	TRBJ2-7	TRBD1	TGCGCCAGCAGCACAGGGGGCTCCTACGAGCAGTACTTC	CASSTGGSYEQYF
NA	TRBV28	TRBJ1-4	NA	TGTGCCAGCAGTGGGGGGGCTAATGAAAAACTGTTTTTT	CASSGGANEKLFF
NA	TRBV5-1	TRBJ2-2	TRBD2	TGCGCCAGCAGCTCCGGACTAGCGGGAGCCGGGGAGCTGTTTTTT	CASSSGLAGAGELFF
NA	TRBV7-2	TRBJ2-1	NA	TGTGCCAGCAGCTCCGGTCGCTATCAGCAGTTCTTC	CASSSGRYQQFF
NA	TRBV19	TRBJ2-1	NA	TGTGCCAGTACCGGGGGACTTTACAATGAGCAGTTCTTC	CASTGGLYNEQFF
NA	TRBV7-9	TRBJ2-5	TRBD1	TGTGCCAGCAGCTGGGACAGAATACAAGAGACCCAGTACTTC	CASSWDRIQETQYF
NA	TRBV7-9	TRBJ1-1	NA	TGTTCCAGCAGCTTAGGGGTCCCAGGGTGGTTGGGCACTGAAGCTTTCTTT	CSSSLGVPGWLGTEAFF